A single sample gave rise to the 8 T cell receptor beta chains below, sequenced in a study of blood T cell repertoires in COVID-19 (dated by TCRdb to about 2020). Library construction relied on the immunoSEQ multiplex PCR assay. This immuneACCESS table, as held by TCRdb, lists in-frame sequences with V and J called but not all clones. Of the missing ones, under half trace to an unresolved V gene in checked studies; the others have no known cause. The sample table lists roughly 150,000 clones, over 75% of them with a count of one. The ten largest clonotypes hold around 16% of the sample. The sequenced sample consisted of peripheral blood. The receptors were gathered from a woman aged 40 to 55 with acute or convalescent COVID-19.

This chain joins TRBV4-1 and TRBJ2-3; 7 nucleotides line up with TRBD2. Germline V gene sequence: CDR1 MGHRA, CDR2 YSYEKL. The CDR3 extends over 16 amino acids. The V gene end was trimmed by 0 bases and the J gene end by 3 bases; junction bases not matched to a gene: 6. The CDR3 DNA is TGCGCCAGCAGCCAAGATTCTCGCGGGAGAACAGATACGCAGTATTTT. This encodes CASSQDSRGRTDTQYF.

The rearrangement uses TRBV10-2 and TRBJ1-1, with D possibly being TRBD1 (6 bases). Germline CDR1 and CDR2: WSHSY and SAAADI. Trimming removed 5 bases at V and 1 base at J, with 14 bases between. The CDR3 contains 15 residues. The CDR3 here is CASSTSGVPNTEAFF. CDR3 bases: TGCGCCAGCAGTACATCAGGGGTACCGAACACTGAAGCTTTCTTT.

In its sample, this clone was seen a few times. Relative to the germline gene, one junction end is altered; a read error may explain this. This chain connects TRBV7-7 to TRBJ2-1; TRBD2 agrees at 10 bases. Germline CDR1 reads SSHAT; CDR2 reads FNYEAQ (reference sequence). This CDR3 region has 15 residues. The CDR3 sequence: CASSRAGGPWDEQFF. The CDR3 DNA reads as TGTGCTAGCAGCCGAGCGGGAGGGCCTTGGGATGAGCAGTTCTTC.

The chain couples TRBV28 to TRBJ2-2; 9 positions match TRBD1. The CDR3 runs 15 residues. V lost 6 bases to trimming and J lost 3 bases; unmatched junction nucleotides: 5. Germline V lookup: CDR1 MDHEN, CDR2 SYDVKM. The CDR3 loop reads CASRSQGADTGELFF. The CDR3 DNA reads TGTGCCAGCAGGTCACAGGGGGCGGACACCGGGGAGCTGTTTTTT.

CDR3 in DNA: TGTGCCAGCAGCTTAGTATTACATAGCGGGAGGGCCACAGATACGCAGTATTTT. Translated: CASSLVLHSGRATDTQYF. The chain has TRBV11-3 and TRBJ2-3, with 11 bases that match TRBD2. The CDR3 totals 18 residues. The germline V gene has CDR1 SGHNT and CDR2 YENEEA. V was clipped by 1 base and J by 2 bases; unmatched bases: 8.

CDR3 loop: CASSRLPLAGGPVSNHNEQFF. In DNA, the CDR3 is TGTGCCAGCAGCAGACTCCCCCTAGCGGGAGGGCCTGTGTCAAACCACAATGAGCAGTTCTTC. The chain is built from TRBV21-1 and TRBJ2-1; the D segment call TRBD2 is taken from the table without a DNA check. TRBV21-1 is termed a pseudogene. CDR3 length equals 21 residues.

The V and J genes are TRBV5-1 and TRBJ2-2; no definite D call. Per germline, CDR1 SGHRS and CDR2 YFSETQ. The CDR3 contains 15 residues. Trimming shortened V by 1 base and J by 3 bases, and 10 bases separated the two germline ends. The CDR3 protein is CASSLYDTYTGELFF. CDR3 sequence (DNA): TGCGCCAGCAGCTTGTATGACACGTACACCGGGGAGCTGTTTTTT.

The chain joins TRBV6-5 to TRBJ2-3; TRBD2 matches 13 bases. Germline V CDR1 and CDR2: MNHEY, SVGAGI. CDR3 length equals 15 residues. V was clipped by 6 bases and J by 4 bases; unmatched bases: 4. CDR3 protein: CASRGLAGAPDTQYF. The DNA for the CDR3 is TGTGCCAGCAGAGGACTAGCGGGAGCACCAGATACGCAGTATTTT.